The 16 T cell receptor beta chains in this list originate from one sample, sequenced in a study of CD8 T cells in ankylosing spondylitis. Antigen specificity for these receptors is unknown. Broader study findings: There was a TCR beta motif, made of several highly homologous variants, that appeared characteristic of ankylosing spondylitis blood.

A single record per CDR3 protein comes from TCRdb applying MiXCR to the 5' RACE reads. The repertoire includes around 430,000 distinct CDR3 sequences, roughly a sixth of them detected once, and 0.85% to 1.3% sits in the top ten. The sample consisted of blood, either unsorted or a sorted T cell fraction (not recorded which). The receptors stem from a male donor with ankylosing spondylitis.

The chain combines TRBV28 with TRBJ2-2; 7 bases agree with TRBD1. The V segment lost 4 bases and the J segment 6 bases; nucleotides outside the gene matches: 5. Germline-derived CDR1 and CDR2 are MDHEN and SYDVKM. The CDR3 extends over 14 amino acids. Written as DNA, the CDR3 is TGTGCCAGCAGTTCACCTACAGGGGCCGGGGAGCTGTTTTTT. Protein sequence: CASSSPTGAGELFF. The full variable domain, rest sourced from reference TRBV28 and TRBJ2-2, is DVKVTQSSRYLVKRTGEKVFLECVQDMDHENMFWYRQDPGLGLRLIYFSYDVKMKEKGDIPEGYSVSREKKERFSLILESASTNQTSMYLCASSSPTGAGELFFGEGSRLTVL.

This clonotype has a handful of counts. The chain is built from TRBV3-1 and TRBJ1-2; D perhaps matches TRBD1 (5 bases). CDR1 and CDR2 (germline): LGHDT, YNNKEL (reference sequence). The V end lost 6 bases, the J end lost 4 bases, and 15 bases lay between the germline ends. The CDR3 consists of 14 residues. The CDR3 here is CASRNRQGRYGYTF. The CDR3 nucleotides read TGTGCCAGCAGGAACCGGCAGGGTCGCTATGGCTACACCTTC.

Only a few counts were recorded for this clonotype. This chain uses TRBV27 with TRBJ2-1, with TRBD2 matching 8 bases. There are 15 residues in the CDR3. CDR1 MNHEY and CDR2 SMNVEV come from the germline V gene (reference sequence). V trimming: 3 bases; J trimming: 6 bases; junction bases outside the gene matches: 7. CDR3 coding DNA: TGTGCCAGCAGTTTCGAGGGACTAGTGTCCAATGAGCAGTTCTTC. As protein: CASSFEGLVSNEQFF.

In its sample, this clonotype was seen a few times. This chain joins TRBV13 and TRBJ1-2, with D possibly being TRBD1 (6 bases). From germline, CDR1 is PRHDT and CDR2 FYEKMQ (reference sequence). V lost 2 bases and J lost 6, with 16 bases in between. The CDR3 is 15 residues long. CDR3 loop: CASSLLYRAEDGYTF. CDR3 coding DNA: TGTGCCAGCAGCTTACTATACAGGGCGGAGGATGGCTACACCTTC.

V gene TRBV4-1 combines with J gene TRBJ1-5; the D is unclear. Between the trimmed V and J ends, which lost 0 bases and 6 bases, there was a span of 6 bases. The CDR3 runs to 13 residues. Germline values: CDR1 MGHRA, CDR2 YSYEKL. CDR3: CASSQDLRQPQHF. In DNA form, the CDR3 reads TGCGCCAGCAGCCAAGATTTACGTCAGCCCCAGCATTTT.

This clonotype has ten or more counts. The chain carries TRBV20-1 and TRBJ2-4; TRBD2 agrees at 16 bases. With V trimmed by 3 bases and J by 1 base, 3 bases remained unmatched. Germline V CDR1 and CDR2: DFQATT, SNEGSKA (reference sequence). This CDR3 comprises 17 residues. CDR3 DNA sequence: TGCAGTGCTAGTGGGACTAGCGGGAGGGCGGCCAAAAACATTCAGTACTTC. Translating it yields CSASGTSGRAAKNIQYF.

The chain uses TRBV6-5 and TRBJ2-1; D gene uncertain. Trimming stripped 3 bases from V and 7 bases from J, with 16 bases between. The CDR3 has 15 residues. CDR1 and CDR2 (germline): MNHEY, SVGAGI. The chain's CDR3 is CASSYDTGTSNEQFF. The CDR3 nucleotides are TGTGCCAGCAGTTATGATACTGGCACTTCAAATGAGCAGTTCTTC.

A few counts support this clonotype. This chain uses TRBV6-5 with TRBJ1-1, with a possible D match to TRBD1 (5 bases). The CDR3 is 15 residues long. Trimming took off 2 bases at V and 10 bases at J, with 20 bases between the two ends. Germline-derived CDR1 and CDR2 are MNHEY and SVGAGI. CDR3 amino acids: CASSYPERDPGGAFF. DNA for the CDR3: TGTGCCAGCAGTTACCCGGAACGGGACCCCGGAGGAGCTTTCTTT.

The genes are TRBV14 and TRBJ2-1, with D possibly matching TRBD2 (6 bases). Germline-derived CDR1 and CDR2 are SGHDN and FVKESK. This CDR3 spans 16 amino acids. V lost 2 bases and J lost 9, with 20 bases in between. CDR3 nucleotides: TGTGCCAGCAGCCAAAGGGGACCGACTAGGTGGGTTGAGCAGTTCTTC. Translated: CASSQRGPTRWVEQFF.

This clonotype was detected only a few times. J is TRBJ1-4 and V is TRBV28; D possibly corresponds to TRBD1 (5 bases). Deletions cut 7 bases from V and 0 bases from J, with 12 bases between. In germline, CDR1 is MDHEN, CDR2 SYDVKM. The CDR3 consists of 15 residues. DNA of the CDR3: TGTGCCAGCAAAGTTGGGGGTACAACTAATGAAAAACTGTTTTTT. It yields the protein CASKVGGTTNEKLFF.

This chain joins TRBV20-1 and TRBJ1-6, with a possible D match to TRBD1 (6 bases). The CDR3 length is 14 residues. Trimming took off 3 bases at V and 8 bases at J, with 14 bases between the two ends. From germline, CDR1 is DFQATT and CDR2 SNEGSKA (reference sequence). The CDR3 sequence: CSASFRPGDSPLHF. Written as DNA, the CDR3 is TGCAGTGCTAGCTTTCGACCAGGGGATTCACCCCTCCACTTT.

This clonotype was observed a handful of times. V and J are TRBV12-3 or TRBV12-4 and TRBJ1-3; D call uncertain. The CDR3 contains 13 residues. The V and J ends lost 8 bases and 4 bases respectively, with 12 bases between them. The CDR3 DNA follows: TGTGCCAGCGCTCGCCTCGCCGGAAACACCATATATTTT. It translates to CASARLAGNTIYF.

This clonotype has only a few counts. J is TRBJ2-4 and V is TRBV7-2; D gene uncertain. The CDR3 extends over 13 amino acids. V was cut by 0 bases and J by 7 bases, with 7 bases left in between. Germline CDR1 and CDR2: SGHTA and FQGNSA. The CDR3 protein is CASSLAPNNIQYF. In nucleotides, the CDR3 is TGTGCCAGCAGCTTAGCGCCGAACAACATTCAGTACTTC.

J is TRBJ2-1 and V is TRBV5-5; D is undetermined. The CDR3 totals 11 residues. Germline loops: CDR1 SGHKS, CDR2 YYEKEE (reference sequence). The V gene lost 0 bases and the J gene lost 12 bases, with 7 bases spanning the gap. The CDR3 sequence is CASSLDSWQFF. The CDR3 DNA is TGTGCCAGCAGCTTGGACAGCTGGCAGTTCTTC. The full variable domain, completed using reference TRBV5-5 and TRBJ2-1, is DAGVTQSPTHLIKTRGQQVTLRCSPISGHKSVSWYQQVLGQGPQFIFQYYEKEERGRGNFPDRFSARQFPNYSSELNVNALLLGDSALYLCASSLDSWQFFGPGTRLTVL.

This clonotype was recorded once. A much bigger clone sits one base away, suggesting this may be a read error. V gene TRBV12-3 or TRBV12-4 combines with J gene TRBJ2-2, with TRBD2 as a possible D gene (6 bases). The CDR3 is 16 residues long. V was pared by 1 base and J by 0 bases, with 9 bases between. The CDR3 coding sequence is TGTGCCAGCAGTTTAGGGTGCGGGGCGAACACCGGGGAGCTGTTTTTT. Encoded protein: CASSLGCGANTGELFF.

The rearrangement joins TRBV4-2 to TRBJ2-2, with 7 positions matching TRBD1. The CDR3 length is 16 residues. V shed 1 base, J shed 5 bases, and the junction held 7 bases outside the gene matches. Germline V gene lookup returns CDR1 LGHNA and CDR2 YNFKEQ. The CDR3 here is CASSQGQGVETGELFF. The CDR3 region has the DNA TGTGCCAGCAGCCAAGGACAGGGAGTAGAGACCGGGGAGCTGTTTTTT.